The clone carrying this TCR beta chain has a count of ten or more. Together with a sample-barcoded 5' primer, a J-beta primer mix was included in a second PCR lasting roughly 6 to 12 cycles. TCRdb re-called the 5' RACE reads through MiXCR, storing one row per CDR3 protein. The profile covers hundreds of thousands of distinct CDR3 sequences, with about 30% appearing a single time and approximately 15% taken by the ten largest. This entry belongs to a study of blood T cells in healthy people across ages. CDR1 and CDR2 from the germline V gene are SGHRS and YFSETQ. The J segment lost 6 bases and the V segment lost 0 bases, leaving 14 bases of the junction unmatched. The CDR3 spans 17 residues.

The chain carries TRBV5-1 and TRBJ2-5; 7 bases fit TRBD1. The sequence was collected from a woman older than 75 in good health. The sequencing sample was made of blood. The DNA for the CDR3 is TGCGCCAGCAGCTTGGCGTCTGACAGGGCCATAGAGAAGACCCAGTACTTC. Its protein product is CASSLASDRAIEKTQYF.